The source of this T cell receptor beta chain is a study of T cells after yellow fever vaccination (dated by TCRdb to between 2017 and 2020). Background for the entire study: Libraries from fractions with low cell numbers were prepared with the SMART-Seq v4 Ultra Low Input RNA kit. Two healthy male donors made up the cohort, one aged 18 to 30 years and the other aged 30 to 40 years. Blood was drawn at multiple timepoints before and after primary and secondary immunization, with bulk PBMC replicates and cell subsets isolated. To follow T-cell clones before and after both primary and booster YFV17D yellow fever vaccination, bulk TCR alpha and beta repertoires underwent longitudinal sequencing. General conclusions and limits of the study: Because only two donors were included in the study, the extent to which the findings can be generalized is limited. Computational filtering was required because FACS-sorted repertoires could contain abundant contaminating clonotypes from the bulk population. A small share of clonotypes occurred in both CD4 and CD8 compartments, likely arising from convergent recombination. Most clones expanded after primary vaccination (approximately 95% of CD4 and over 80% of CD8) were re-detected after the booster, suggesting that broad memory maintenance occurred. Compared with the primary T-cell response, the secondary T-cell response was weaker but faster, peaking on day 5 rather than day 15.

Deletion took 6 bases off V and 2 bases off J, with a span of 18 bases between the germline ends. CDR1 and CDR2, looked up from the germline V gene (reference sequence), are DFQATT and SNEGSKA. The CDR3 holds 15 amino acids from the cysteine to the phenylalanine. Solely the CDR3 DNA is kept, with 45 bases framed from the first base. With respect to this clonotype: This receptor's antigen is unknown. No base quality information exists; no much larger clone differs at one position.

Synthesis of TCR cDNA relied on 5'RACE template switching, a step that introduced a universal primer site along with unique molecular identifiers. Priming for cDNA synthesis came from both the TCR alpha and TCR beta constant segments. Libraries were amplified in two PCR steps, with sample barcodes and sequencing adapters added in the second step. Sequencing of libraries was performed on Illumina HiSeq 2500 (2x100 bp) or NovaSeq (2x150 bp). As for how the authors treated the data: MIGEC handled demultiplexing of reads and collapsing into UMI consensus sequences, while MiXCR performed V(D)J alignment. Vaccine-responding clonotypes were identified with edgeR using replicate PBMC samples, with FDR below 0.01 and a log2 fold change above 5 up to day 15 being required. Each bulk clonotype was labeled CD4 or CD8 based on which sequenced repertoire, CD4 or CD8, contained the clonotype at higher abundance. TCRdb reprocessing: public reads trimmed at Q25 with fastp, clones called with MiXCR, in-frame beta chains kept. Entries that share a CDR3 protein sequence are merged under the most common genes and DNA. TCRdb, not the authors, supplied the V and J calls. This sample lists some 560,000 distinct CDR3 sequences; approximately 21% were detected once. The ten largest account for approximately 14% of the sample.

The sample's treatment or condition label, in plain terms: live attenuated yellow fever vaccine strain. Two biological replicates of bulk PBMCs were collected at each blood-draw timepoint. PBMCs were isolated from peripheral blood using a standard Ficoll-Paque protocol. RNA was extracted with TriZol from bulk PBMCs, CD4 and CD8 fractions, and dextramer-positive and dextramer-negative fractions. This sequence originates from a man younger than 45 who received the YFV17D yellow fever vaccine. The sequences come from PBMCs, collected 15 days after the yellow fever booster vaccination. The chain employs TRBV20-1 and TRBJ2-3; the D region possibly corresponds to TRBD1 (6 bases align). The CDR3: CSASRTAIDTDTQYF. DNA sequence: TGCAGTGCGAGTAGGACAGCGATAGACACAGATACGCAGTATTTT.